The 27 T cell receptor beta chains presented below share a single source sample, sequenced in a study of CD8+ T cells in alopecia areata. Extraction of RNA preceded its reverse transcription into cDNA, which served as the sequencing template. Sequencing was performed with immunoSEQ multiplex PCR; in TCRdb, only in-frame clones are kept and a portion is missing. The sample includes approximately 280,000 clones, none of them occurring once. Markers including CD4, CD8alpha, NKG2D and NKG2ACE guided sorting of pooled cutaneous lymph node cells. Sequencing input: CD4+ T cells sorted from a lymph node. The receptors shown here come from a C3H/HeJ mouse with alopecia areata. The strain's MHC haplotype is H2-k.

This clone occurred a few times. Gene names and germline refer to mouse. With the read ending 4 residues before the CDR3 end, the germline J gene is used to fill in that end. This rearrangement joins TRBV17 to TRBJ2-7; 10 bases match TRBD2. The germline CDR1 and CDR2 sequences are MNHDT and YYDKIL. The CDR3 covers 13 residues. CDR3 DNA, as far as it was read: TGTGCTAGCAGGAGACTGGGGGGTTAT. Translation: CASRRLGGY. The entire CDR3 protein reads CASRRLGGYEQYF.

This clone has a handful of counts. Each gene name is a mouse one. Read sequence stops 4 residues before the CDR3 end, and the germline J gene provides the missing end. Other DNA sequences in the same sample also yield this CDR3. This sequence joins TRBV13-1 and TRBJ1-2; a weak D match, TRBD1 (6 bases). The V and J ends lost 0 bases and 0 bases respectively, with 9 bases between them. This CDR3 comprises 15 residues. Germline V gene sequence: CDR1 NSHNY, CDR2 SYGAGN. CDR3 in amino acids: CASSDGRTANSDYTF. The CDR3 DNA, read in part, is TGTGCCAGCAGTGATGGCCGGACAGCAAACTCC.

This clone appeared many times. The listed genes are named as in mouse. The CDR3 extends 3 residues past the end of the read, so its final part is completed from the germline J gene. Other DNA variants within this sample encode the same CDR3. J is TRBJ1-6 and V is TRBV13-3, with D hard to call. TRBJ1-6 qualifies as an ORF whose function is uncertain. The germline V gene encodes CDR1 NNHDY and CDR2 SYVADS. V lost 0 bases to trimming and J lost 7 bases, with 5 bases between them. This CDR3 contains 13 residues. The part of the CDR3 DNA that was read is TGTGCCAGCAGTGATGCAGAGAATTCGCCC. This codes for CASSDAENSP. The full CDR3 is CASSDAENSPLYF.

Comment on this clone: Gene names follow the mouse nomenclature. The missing CDR3 end, 3 residues past where the read stops, is filled in from the germline J gene. This chain uses TRBV13-1 with TRBJ1-6; TRBD1 matches at 9 bases. TRBJ1-6 is given ORF status, its function remaining uncertain. This CDR3 comprises 14 residues. Germline lookup yields CDR1 NSHNY and CDR2 SYGAGN. V gave up 6 bases and J gave up 3 bases; unmatched junction bases: 1. Here the CDR3 reads CASTGQGYNSPLYF. CDR3 bases read: TGTGCCAGCACGGGACAGGGCTATAATTCGCCC.

In the case of this clone: Since a much larger clone is just one base distant, this may be a read error. Gene names are the mouse ones. With the read ending 3 residues before the CDR3 end, the germline J gene is used to fill in that end. This chain joins TRBV19 and TRBJ1-6, with 7 bases matching TRBD1. TRBJ1-6 is filed as an ORF, its function uncertain. Germline CDR1 is FNHDT and CDR2 is SITEND (reference sequence). V shed 4 bases and J 8 bases; nucleotides not matched to a gene: 3. This CDR3 is built from 13 residues. CDR3 protein: CASSDREDSPLYF. The CDR3 DNA, read in part, is TGTGCCAGCAGTGACAGGGAAGATTCGCCC.

This clone was seen a few times. Genes here carry mouse names. Read coverage stops 4 residues before the CDR3 terminus; the germline J gene supplies the remainder. The gene calls are TRBV1 and TRBJ2-1, with D maybe TRBD1 (6 bases). The CDR3 totals 15 residues. Trimming removed 0 bases from V and 4 bases from J, with 10 bases in between. Germline CDR1 NSQYPW, CDR2 LRSPGD (reference sequence). The sequenced part of the CDR3 DNA is TGCACCTGCAGTGCAGATGGGACAACTTATGCT. Residues: CTCSADGTTYA. The full CDR3 sequence reads CTCSADGTTYAEQFF. The whole variable domain, remainder taken from reference TRBV1 and TRBJ2-1, is VTLLEQNPRWRLVPRGQAVNLRCILKNSQYPWMSWYQQDLQKQLQWLFTLRSPGDKEVKSLPGADYLATRVTDTELRLQVANMSQGRTLYCTCSADGTTYAEQFFGPGTRLTVL.

Notes on this clone: Genes and germline come from the mouse. The CDR3 goes on 4 residues after the read ends, and that part is filled in from the germline J gene. V gene TRBV5 combines with J gene TRBJ1-2, with TRBD1 identical over 9 bases. Per germline, CDR1 LGHNA and CDR2 YNLKQL (reference sequence). This CDR3 comprises 16 residues. V gave up 0 bases and J gave up 3 bases; unmatched junction bases: 5. CDR3 DNA (partial): TGTGCCAGCAGCCAAGAGGTCGGACAGGGGTACTCC. This translates into CASSQEVGQGYS. The full CDR3 protein reads CASSQEVGQGYSDYTF.

In this sample, this clone turned up a few times. Gene names are the mouse ones. The read ends 4 residues shy of where the CDR3 ends; the end is completed using the germline J gene. The chain recombines TRBV1 with TRBJ2-1; 11 bases match TRBD2. V gave up 2 bases and J gave up 4 bases; unmatched junction bases: 4. This CDR3 spans 16 amino acids. CDR1 NSQYPW and CDR2 LRSPGD come from the germline V gene (reference sequence). The CDR3 here is CTCSANRDWGYAEQFF. CDR3 DNA, as far as it was read: TGCACCTGCAGTGCAAATAGGGACTGGGGGTATGCT.

Note on this clone: Gene names are the mouse ones. The sequence runs out 4 residues before the end of the CDR3; the remainder is reconstructed from the germline J gene. At the DNA level, this CDR3 is encoded by other sequences in the same sample as well. The chain links TRBV13-1 to TRBJ2-7; D might be TRBD2 (6 bases). The CDR3 extends over 13 amino acids. The germline V and J ends were trimmed by 1 base and 1 base, with 6 bases remaining between them. Germline assignment: CDR1 NSHNY and CDR2 SYGAGN. CDR3 amino acids: CASSDWGSYEQYF. The part of the CDR3 DNA that was read is TGTGCCAGCAGTGATTGGGGGTCCTAT.

This clone was counted at least ten times. Here the gene names and germline are mouse. The CDR3 end lies 4 residues beyond the end of the read and is filled in from the germline J gene. Other DNA sequences in the sample encode the same CDR3. The J gene is TRBJ2-3, the V gene TRBV1; the match to TRBD1 covers 8 bases. Germline V lookup: CDR1 NSQYPW, CDR2 LRSPGD (reference sequence). This CDR3 is 13 amino acids long. J was trimmed by 3 bases and V by 4 bases; bases with no gene match: 0. Here the CDR3 reads CTCSGQGAETLYF. The CDR3 DNA, read in part, is TGCACCTGCAGTGGACAGGGGGCAGAA.

Notes on this clone: Gene and germline names: mouse. The read terminates 4 residues ahead of where the CDR3 ends, so the germline J gene completes it. The chain is built from TRBV29 and TRBJ1-2, with D possibly being TRBD1 (5 bases). The CDR3 has 12 residues. The V end was cut by 5 bases, the J end by 3 bases, with 7 bases between. The V gene's germline CDR1 is MSHET and CDR2 SYDVDS. Incomplete CDR3 DNA: TGTGCTAGCAGTGGGGGGTACTCC. It yields the protein CASSGGYS. The full CDR3 protein reads CASSGGYSDYTF. Full variable domain (remainder filled in from reference TRBV29 and TRBJ1-2): DMKVTQMPRYLIKRMGENVLLECGQDMSHETMYWYRQDPGLGLQLIYISYDVDSNSEGDIPKGYRVSRKKREHFSLILDSAKTNQTSVYFCASSGGYSDYTFGSGTRLLVI.

To note about this clone: Genes and germline come from the mouse. The same CDR3 also results from other DNA sequences found in this sample. Here the CDR3 reads CASSGRGANSDYTF. Incomplete CDR3 DNA: TGTGCCAGCAGCGGCAGGGGGGCAAACTCC. The gene calls are TRBV13-3 and TRBJ1-2, with TRBD1 matching over 7 bases. The CDR3 end lies 4 residues beyond the end of the read and is filled in from the germline J gene. V lost 5 bases, J lost 0 bases, and 4 bases stayed unmatched. The CDR3 loop spans 14 amino acids. Per germline, CDR1 NNHDY and CDR2 SYVADS.

Of note for this clone: Genes and germline come from the mouse. The missing CDR3 end, 4 residues past where the read stops, is filled in from the germline J gene. The identical CDR3 is also encoded by other nucleotide sequences in the sample. The chain combines TRBV31 with TRBJ2-2; 10 positions agree with TRBD2. The CDR3 contains 14 residues. Germline V lookup: CDR1 GKSSPN, CDR2 SITVG. Trimming took 3 bases from V and 2 from J; bases not matched to a gene: 0. The CDR3 protein is CAWRDWGNTGQLYF. CDR3 DNA, as far as it was read: TGTGCCTGGAGGGACTGGGGGAACACCGGG.

This clone was recorded at least ten times. Mouse gene names and germline throughout. The observed sequence ends 4 residues before the CDR3 terminus, with the missing tail filled in from the germline J gene. The chain employs TRBV12-1 and TRBJ2-1; TRBD1 is a possible D gene (6 bases). The ends were cut back, 0 bases at V and 5 bases at J, with 10 bases in the middle. This CDR3 is 14 amino acids long. The germline V gene encodes CDR1 SGHSN and CDR2 HYEKVE. Incomplete CDR3 DNA: TGTGCCAGCTCTCTCGAAGGGACAAATGCT. Encoded protein: CASSLEGTNA. The whole CDR3 sequence is CASSLEGTNAEQFF.

This clone has ten or more counts. Mouse germline and gene names are used. The read ends 4 residues shy of where the CDR3 ends; the end is completed using the germline J gene. The sample carries other DNA sequences with the same CDR3. J is TRBJ2-7 and V is TRBV1; a weak D match, TRBD2 (6 bases). The CDR3 extends over 14 amino acids. Trimming took off 0 bases at V and 0 bases at J, with 6 bases between the two ends. Germline V gene data show CDR1 as NSQYPW and CDR2 as LRSPGD (reference sequence). CDR3 bases read: TGCACCTGCAGTGCAGACTGGGGCTCCTAT. Amino acids: CTCSADWGSY. In full, the CDR3 is CTCSADWGSYEQYF.

About this clone itself: Gene names follow the mouse nomenclature. The read is 4 residues too short to cover the CDR3 end, so that end is filled in from the germline J gene. This chain connects TRBV31 to TRBJ2-5; possible D gene TRBD2, 5 bases. CDR1 and CDR2 (germline): GKSSPN, SITVG. Trimming took off 0 bases at V and 0 bases at J, with 10 bases between the two ends. The CDR3 has 15 residues. CDR3 bases read: TGTGCCTGGAGTCTCCTGGGAATTAACCAAGAC. Protein product: CAWSLLGINQD. The full CDR3 protein reads CAWSLLGINQDTQYF.

About this clone itself: Genes and germline are mouse. The read comes to an end 4 residues before the CDR3 does, leaving the germline J gene to fill in the end. The J gene is TRBJ2-7, the V gene TRBV5; D not certain. Germline V gene lookup returns CDR1 LGHNA and CDR2 YNLKQL (reference sequence). The length of the CDR3 is 13 residues. Trimming removed 3 bases from V and 0 bases from J, with 6 bases in between. CDR3: CASSHRSSYEQYF. CDR3 DNA (partial): TGTGCCAGCAGCCACAGGAGCTCCTAT.

This clone was seen a few times. Genes here carry mouse names. The read stops 4 residues short of the end of the CDR3; the missing end is completed from the germline J gene. The J gene is TRBJ2-3, the V gene TRBV13-1, with 9 bases fitting TRBD1. CDR3 length: 17 amino acids. From germline, CDR1 is NSHNY and CDR2 SYGAGN. With 2 bases clipped from V and 2 bases from J, the junction kept 9 bases outside the gene matches. CDR3 sequence: CASSEGNRGRDAETLYF. CDR3 bases read: TGTGCCAGCAGTGAAGGAAACAGGGGGCGGGATGCAGAA.

This clone was counted only a few times. Germline and genes here are mouse. The read finishes 4 residues shy of the CDR3 end, and the germline J gene is used to complete it. The chain recombines TRBV13-3 with TRBJ1-2; 9 positions agree with TRBD1. This CDR3 is 15 amino acids long. Germline V gene lookup returns CDR1 NNHDY and CDR2 SYVADS. Germline trimming cut 4 bases from V and 0 bases from J; bases unmatched to any gene: 4. CDR3 sequence: CASSWDRAANSDYTF. CDR3 DNA (partial): TGTGCCAGCAGTTGGGACAGGGCCGCAAACTCC.

A remark on this clone: Mouse names are used for the genes. The sequenced fragment ends 4 residues before the CDR3 boundary, so the rest is inferred from the germline J gene. The chain carries TRBV13-3 and TRBJ2-1, with a weak D call TRBD1 (6 bases). The CDR3 extends over 13 amino acids. Germline V gene sequence: CDR1 NNHDY, CDR2 SYVADS. V lost 5 bases, J lost 4 bases, and 10 bases lay in between. Partial CDR3 DNA: TGTGCCAGCAGATCCAGGGGTTATGCT. This encodes CASRSRGYA. The whole CDR3 is CASRSRGYAEQFF.

To note about this clone: Germline and genes here are mouse. The read gets to within 3 residues of the CDR3 end, and the germline J gene fills in the rest. The chain combines TRBV19 with TRBJ1-6, with D possibly matching TRBD1 (5 bases). TRBJ1-6 is identified as an open reading frame with a role that is uncertain. Trimming cost V 4 bases and J 5 bases, with 16 bases left between them. The CDR3 has 16 residues. The germline V gene encodes CDR1 FNHDT and CDR2 SITEND (reference sequence). Partial CDR3 DNA: TGTGCCAGCAGTCCCTTCCCTGGACAAAATAATTCGCCC. It encodes CASSPFPGQNNSP. In full, the CDR3 is CASSPFPGQNNSPLYF.

This clone was picked up a small number of times. The gene symbols are mouse symbols. The read halts 4 residues ahead of the CDR3 end, with the missing end drawn from the germline J gene. The chain has TRBV19 and TRBJ2-7; 8 bases are a match to TRBD2. Germline values: CDR1 FNHDT, CDR2 SITEND (reference sequence). The CDR3 is 13 residues long. The CDR3: CASSIMGGYEQYF. Partial CDR3 DNA: TGTGCCAGCAGTATAATGGGGGGGTAT.

As for this clone: Germline and genes here are mouse. The read finishes 4 residues shy of the CDR3 end, and the germline J gene is used to complete it. V is TRBV17 and J is TRBJ2-7; 8 bases match TRBD2. V gave up 3 bases and J gave up 3 bases; unmatched junction bases: 4. Germline loops: CDR1 MNHDT, CDR2 YYDKIL. The CDR3 sequence is 14 residues long. This CDR3 is CASSSHWGNYEQYF. Incomplete CDR3 DNA: TGTGCTAGCAGTAGTCACTGGGGGAACTAT.

This clone was seen more than once but under ten times. Genes and germline come from the mouse. The read stops 4 residues short of the end of the CDR3; the missing end is completed from the germline J gene. The chain links TRBV17 to TRBJ1-1; 7 nucleotides align to TRBD1. Germline CDR1 reads MNHDT; CDR2 reads YYDKIL. This CDR3 spans 14 amino acids. The J segment lost 1 base and the V segment lost 5 bases, leaving 4 bases of the junction unmatched. The sequenced CDR3 bases are TGTGCTAGCAGTGCGGGACAGAGAAACACA. Its protein is CASSAGQRNT. The CDR3, in full, reads CASSAGQRNTEVFF. The full variable domain, with the rest looked up from reference TRBV17 and TRBJ1-1, is DTTVKQNPRYKLARVGKPVNLICSQTMNHDTMYWYQKKPNQAPKLLLFYYDKILNREADTFEKFQSSRPNNSFCSLYIGSAGLEYSAMYLCASSAGQRNTEVFFGKGTRLTVV.

This clone occurred a few times. Genes and germline are mouse. The missing CDR3 end, 4 residues past where the read stops, is filled in from the germline J gene. Other DNA sequences in the same sample also yield this CDR3. The V and J genes are TRBV13-1 and TRBJ1-2; 7 positions match TRBD1. Trimming took 3 bases from V and 0 from J; bases not matched to a gene: 5. Germline V gives CDR1 NSHNY, CDR2 SYGAGN. The CDR3 sequence is 15 residues long. Incomplete CDR3 DNA: TGTGCCAGCAGTGGTCCGGGACAGACAAACTCC. Amino acid sequence: CASSGPGQTNS. The whole CDR3 protein reads CASSGPGQTNSDYTF.

Note on this clone: Gene names follow the mouse nomenclature. The read falls 4 residues short of the CDR3 end, and the missing part is taken from the germline J gene. The V gene is TRBV17, the J gene TRBJ2-5; a weak D match, TRBD2 (5 bases). The CDR3 sequence is 14 residues long. The germline V gene has CDR1 MNHDT and CDR2 YYDKIL. The CDR3 reads CASSRWLGQDTQYF. The covered CDR3 bases are TGTGCTAGCAGTAGATGGCTGGGCCAGGAC.

Note on this clone: Gene names are the mouse ones. The sequenced fragment ends 4 residues before the CDR3 boundary, so the rest is inferred from the germline J gene. V usage is TRBV17 and J usage is TRBJ2-1; TRBD1 might be the D (7 bases). CDR3 size: 16 residues. CDR1 is MNHDT, CDR2 YYDKIL, per germline. V was shortened by 2 bases and J by 1 base, with 12 bases between the two germline ends. CDR3 loop: CASSRMPGGNYAEQFF. The sequenced CDR3 bases are TGTGCTAGCAGTAGAATGCCAGGGGGGAACTATGCT.